Listed below are T cell receptor beta chains from one sample, sequenced in a study of T cells in Graves' hyperthyroidism and ophthalmopathy. TCRdb passed the multiplex PCR reads through MiXCR, listing each CDR3 protein once. The sample shows approximately 520,000 distinct CDR3 sequences, around 20% of them seen only once. Sequencing input: blood. The receptor set was obtained from a man aged 18 to 30 with Graves' hyperthyroidism. Each CDR3 is given with its conserved first and last residue. Each record gives: V gene, clone size, D gene, J gene, CDR3 protein, CDR3 DNA. D genes are given only for firm matches. Clone size is given for some rows only: seen once, a few or many times, or a class if the clone is expanded.

V gene: TRBV12-3/TRBV12-4
clone size: many
D gene: -
J gene: TRBJ1-5
CDR3 protein: CASSSRGESNQPQHF
CDR3 DNA: TGTGCCAGCAGCTCCAGGGGAGAGAGCAATCAGCCCCAGCATTTT

V gene: TRBV28
clone size: many
D gene: TRBD1
J gene: TRBJ1-5
CDR3 protein: CASRTGQEINQPQHF
CDR3 DNA: TGTGCCAGCAGAACTGGACAGGAAATCAATCAGCCCCAGCATTTT

V gene: TRBV27
clone size: -
D gene: TRBD1
J gene: TRBJ1-2
CDR3 protein: CASSFTSEGQERSNYGYTF
CDR3 DNA: TGTGCCAGCAGTTTTACCTCAGAGGGACAGGAGCGGTCTAACTATGGCTACACCTTC

V gene: TRBV6-5
clone size: many
D gene: -
J gene: TRBJ2-5
CDR3 protein: CASSSHLRAQETQYF
CDR3 DNA: TGTGCCAGCAGTTCGCACCTCAGGGCCCAAGAGACCCAGTACTTC

V gene: TRBV2
clone size: -
D gene: -
J gene: TRBJ2-5
CDR3 protein: CASARWRLETQYF
CDR3 DNA: TGTGCCAGCGCCCGGTGGAGACTAGAGACCCAGTACTTC

V gene: TRBV12-3/TRBV12-4
clone size: many
D gene: -
J gene: TRBJ1-2
CDR3 protein: CASNRGDYGYTF
CDR3 DNA: TGTGCCAGCAATCGGGGGGACTATGGCTACACCTTC

V gene: TRBV10-3
clone size: -
D gene: -
J gene: TRBJ1-2
CDR3 protein: CAISEPRDPSYTF
CDR3 DNA: TGTGCCATCAGTGAGCCTCGGGATCCGAGCTACACCTTC

V gene: TRBV4-2
clone size: many
D gene: -
J gene: TRBJ2-7
CDR3 protein: CASSQGRGAYEQYF
CDR3 DNA: TGTGCCAGCAGCCAAGGAAGAGGAGCCTACGAGCAGTACTTC

V gene: TRBV5-6
clone size: -
D gene: -
J gene: TRBJ2-7
CDR3 protein: CASSPWRGGLYEQYF
CDR3 DNA: TGTGCCAGCAGCCCCTGGAGGGGGGGACTGTACGAGCAGTACTTC

V gene: TRBV12-3/TRBV12-4
clone size: -
D gene: -
J gene: TRBJ1-3
CDR3 protein: CASSLRGNSGNTIYF
CDR3 DNA: TGTGCCAGCAGTTTAAGGGGGAACTCTGGAAACACCATATATTTT

V gene: TRBV6-2/TRBV6-3
clone size: many
D gene: TRBD1
J gene: TRBJ1-5
CDR3 protein: CASSYSAAGGYQPQHF
CDR3 DNA: TGTGCCAGCAGTTACTCAGCGGCAGGGGGCTACCAGCCCCAGCATTTT

V gene: TRBV5-4
clone size: few
D gene: -
J gene: TRBJ2-5
CDR3 protein: CASSLSSFQETQYF
CDR3 DNA: TGTGCCAGCAGCTTGAGTTCCTTTCAAGAGACCCAGTACTTC

V gene: TRBV6-1
clone size: -
D gene: -
J gene: TRBJ2-5
CDR3 protein: CASSASSGDQETQYF
CDR3 DNA: TGTGCCAGCAGTGCTTCCAGCGGTGACCAAGAGACCCAGTACTTC

V gene: TRBV18
clone size: -
D gene: -
J gene: TRBJ2-2
CDR3 protein: CASSPHGTGELFF
CDR3 DNA: TGTGCCAGCTCACCACACGGGACCGGGGAGCTGTTTTTT

V gene: TRBV19
clone size: many
D gene: TRBD1
J gene: TRBJ1-1
CDR3 protein: CASSEGQGNTEAFF
CDR3 DNA: TGTGCCAGTAGTGAGGGACAGGGGAACACTGAAGCTTTCTTT

V gene: TRBV27
clone size: few
D gene: TRBD2
J gene: TRBJ2-7
CDR3 protein: CASSPGLVTGEQYF
CDR3 DNA: TGTGCCAGCAGTCCGGGACTAGTAACCGGGGAGCAGTACTTC

V gene: TRBV2
clone size: -
D gene: -
J gene: TRBJ2-7
CDR3 protein: CASRREAQGYEQYF
CDR3 DNA: TGTGCCAGCAGACGGGAAGCCCAAGGCTACGAGCAGTACTTC

V gene: TRBV4-2
clone size: -
D gene: -
J gene: TRBJ2-7
CDR3 protein: CASSQDGGRTYEQYF
CDR3 DNA: TGTGCCAGCAGCCAAGATGGGGGCAGGACATACGAGCAGTACTTC

V gene: TRBV5-4
clone size: many
D gene: -
J gene: TRBJ2-2
CDR3 protein: CASSLAGGSVTGELFF
CDR3 DNA: TGTGCCAGCAGCTTGGCCGGTGGCAGCGTCACCGGGGAGCTGTTTTTT

V gene: TRBV4-1
clone size: few
D gene: -
J gene: TRBJ1-1
CDR3 protein: CASSQEGTRLATEAFF
CDR3 DNA: TGCGCCAGCAGCCAAGAAGGGACCAGACTCGCCACTGAAGCTTTCTTT

V gene: TRBV11-2
clone size: many
D gene: TRBD1
J gene: TRBJ1-2
CDR3 protein: CASRASLWDSSNYGYTF
CDR3 DNA: TGTGCCAGCAGGGCAAGCCTGTGGGACAGCTCTAACTATGGCTACACCTTC

V gene: TRBV11-2
clone size: many
D gene: -
J gene: TRBJ1-2
CDR3 protein: CASAPFLGGTDGYTF
CDR3 DNA: TGTGCCAGCGCGCCGTTCCTTGGAGGGACGGATGGCTACACCTTC

V gene: TRBV29-1
clone size: many
D gene: TRBD2
J gene: TRBJ2-5
CDR3 protein: CSVRTSGGAGETQYF
CDR3 DNA: TGCAGCGTACGGACTAGCGGGGGGGCAGGAGAGACCCAGTACTTC

V gene: TRBV6-1
clone size: -
D gene: -
J gene: TRBJ1-5
CDR3 protein: CASSALKNSNQPQHF
CDR3 DNA: TGTGCCAGCAGTGCACTTAAGAATAGCAATCAGCCCCAGCATTTT

V gene: TRBV7-8
clone size: few
D gene: -
J gene: TRBJ1-5
CDR3 protein: CASSLYETVGRPQHF
CDR3 DNA: TGTGCCAGCAGCTTATATGAGACAGTCGGTCGGCCCCAGCATTTT

V gene: TRBV28
clone size: once
D gene: -
J gene: TRBJ2-5
CDR3 protein: CASSLPVKTQYF
CDR3 DNA: TGTGCCAGCAGTTTGCCGGTAAAGACCCAGTACTTC

V gene: TRBV6-5
clone size: many
D gene: -
J gene: TRBJ1-2
CDR3 protein: CASRPGPRNGYTF
CDR3 DNA: TGTGCCAGCAGACCCGGGCCTCGGAATGGCTACACCTTC

V gene: TRBV13
clone size: -
D gene: -
J gene: TRBJ1-1
CDR3 protein: CASSFRVATEAFF
CDR3 DNA: TGTGCCAGCAGCTTCCGGGTGGCCACTGAAGCTTTCTTT

V gene: TRBV6-2/TRBV6-3
clone size: many
D gene: -
J gene: TRBJ2-7
CDR3 protein: CASSPQYEQYF
CDR3 DNA: TGTGCCAGCAGTCCCCAATACGAGCAGTACTTC

V gene: TRBV30
clone size: few
D gene: -
J gene: TRBJ1-6
CDR3 protein: CAWSEWRMAYNSPLHF
CDR3 DNA: TGTGCCTGGAGTGAATGGAGGATGGCCTATAATTCACCCCTCCACTTT

V gene: TRBV2
clone size: -
D gene: TRBD1
J gene: TRBJ1-6
CDR3 protein: CASSNGQANSPLHF
CDR3 DNA: TGTGCCAGCAGTAATGGACAGGCGAATTCACCCCTCCACTTT

V gene: TRBV20-1
clone size: -
D gene: -
J gene: TRBJ2-5
CDR3 protein: CSARDAGDPSETQYF
CDR3 DNA: TGCAGTGCTAGAGATGCCGGCGACCCTTCGGAGACCCAGTACTTC

V gene: TRBV6-1
clone size: -
D gene: TRBD1
J gene: TRBJ1-1
CDR3 protein: CASGQGVTEAFF
CDR3 DNA: TGTGCCAGCGGACAGGGAGTCACTGAAGCTTTCTTT

V gene: TRBV12-3/TRBV12-4
clone size: many
D gene: TRBD1
J gene: TRBJ2-5
CDR3 protein: CASSLLQGHQETQYF
CDR3 DNA: TGTGCCAGCAGCTTACTACAGGGGCACCAAGAGACCCAGTACTTC

V gene: TRBV19
clone size: many
D gene: TRBD1
J gene: TRBJ1-5
CDR3 protein: CASDRDGNQPQHF
CDR3 DNA: TGTGCCAGCGACAGGGATGGCAATCAGCCCCAGCATTTT

V gene: TRBV20-1
clone size: many
D gene: -
J gene: TRBJ2-3
CDR3 protein: CSAATGVSTDTQYF
CDR3 DNA: TGCAGTGCGGCAACGGGGGTTAGCACAGATACGCAGTATTTT

V gene: TRBV7-8
clone size: many
D gene: -
J gene: TRBJ2-7
CDR3 protein: CASSSGGGLLSYEQYF
CDR3 DNA: TGTGCCAGCAGCTCCGGAGGGGGCCTACTCTCCTACGAGCAGTACTTC

V gene: TRBV20-1
clone size: many
D gene: TRBD1
J gene: TRBJ2-7
CDR3 protein: CSARGTGGGVQYF
CDR3 DNA: TGCAGTGCTAGGGGGACAGGGGGCGGAGTGCAGTACTTC

V gene: TRBV14
clone size: -
D gene: TRBD1
J gene: TRBJ1-2
CDR3 protein: CASSQWDSGYGYTF
CDR3 DNA: TGTGCCAGCAGCCAATGGGACAGCGGCTATGGCTACACCTTC

V gene: TRBV6-5
clone size: -
D gene: -
J gene: TRBJ1-2
CDR3 protein: CASSSMRHNNGYTF
CDR3 DNA: TGTGCCAGCAGTTCCATGAGACACAATAATGGCTACACCTTC

V gene: TRBV28
clone size: many
D gene: -
J gene: TRBJ1-1
CDR3 protein: CASSFFRLRRMNTEAFF
CDR3 DNA: TGTGCCAGCAGTTTCTTTCGCCTCAGAAGAATGAACACTGAAGCTTTCTTT

V gene: TRBV2
clone size: many
D gene: -
J gene: TRBJ2-3
CDR3 protein: CASSETGRIGSVNTQYF
CDR3 DNA: TGTGCCAGCAGTGAAACGGGCAGGATTGGTTCAGTAAATACGCAGTATTTT

V gene: TRBV28
clone size: many
D gene: -
J gene: TRBJ2-7
CDR3 protein: CASSLPTGRREQYF
CDR3 DNA: TGTGCCAGCAGTCTCCCGACAGGAAGGAGAGAGCAGTACTTC

V gene: TRBV28
clone size: -
D gene: -
J gene: TRBJ1-6
CDR3 protein: CASSSLFYNSPLHF
CDR3 DNA: TGTGCCAGCAGTTCCCTCTTCTATAATTCACCCCTCCACTTT

V gene: TRBV25-1
clone size: -
D gene: TRBD1
J gene: TRBJ2-7
CDR3 protein: CASSDLRPGQGAYEQYF
CDR3 DNA: TGTGCCAGCAGTGATCTAAGGCCGGGACAGGGGGCCTACGAGCAGTACTTC

V gene: TRBV7-2
clone size: many
D gene: -
J gene: TRBJ1-1
CDR3 protein: CASSLVGGLTEAFF
CDR3 DNA: TGTGCCAGCAGCTTAGTCGGGGGGCTCACTGAAGCTTTCTTT

V gene: TRBV19
clone size: many
D gene: TRBD1
J gene: TRBJ1-5
CDR3 protein: CASQGVGNQPQHF
CDR3 DNA: TGTGCCAGTCAGGGGGTTGGCAATCAGCCCCAGCATTTT

V gene: TRBV5-1
clone size: -
D gene: TRBD2
J gene: TRBJ2-7
CDR3 protein: CARSLSGGEQYF
CDR3 DNA: TGCGCCCGCAGCTTGTCCGGGGGGGAGCAGTACTTC